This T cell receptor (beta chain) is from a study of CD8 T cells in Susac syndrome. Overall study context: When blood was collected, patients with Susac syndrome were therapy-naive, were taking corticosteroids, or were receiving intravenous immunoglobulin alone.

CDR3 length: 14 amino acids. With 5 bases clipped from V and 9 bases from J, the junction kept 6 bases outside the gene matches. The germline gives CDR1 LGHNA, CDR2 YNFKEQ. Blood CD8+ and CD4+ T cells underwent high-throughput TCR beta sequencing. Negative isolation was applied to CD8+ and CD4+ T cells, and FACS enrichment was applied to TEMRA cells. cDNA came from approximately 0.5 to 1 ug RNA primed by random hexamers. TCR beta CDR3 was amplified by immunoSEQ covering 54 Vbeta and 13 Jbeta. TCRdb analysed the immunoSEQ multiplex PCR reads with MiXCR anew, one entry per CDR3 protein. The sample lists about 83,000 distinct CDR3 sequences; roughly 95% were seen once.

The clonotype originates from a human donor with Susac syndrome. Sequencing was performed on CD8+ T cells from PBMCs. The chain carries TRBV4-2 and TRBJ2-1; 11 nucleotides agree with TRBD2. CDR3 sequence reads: CASSSLAGGGEQFF. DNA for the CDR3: TGTGCCAGCAGCTCCCTAGCGGGAGGAGGTGAGCAGTTCTTC.